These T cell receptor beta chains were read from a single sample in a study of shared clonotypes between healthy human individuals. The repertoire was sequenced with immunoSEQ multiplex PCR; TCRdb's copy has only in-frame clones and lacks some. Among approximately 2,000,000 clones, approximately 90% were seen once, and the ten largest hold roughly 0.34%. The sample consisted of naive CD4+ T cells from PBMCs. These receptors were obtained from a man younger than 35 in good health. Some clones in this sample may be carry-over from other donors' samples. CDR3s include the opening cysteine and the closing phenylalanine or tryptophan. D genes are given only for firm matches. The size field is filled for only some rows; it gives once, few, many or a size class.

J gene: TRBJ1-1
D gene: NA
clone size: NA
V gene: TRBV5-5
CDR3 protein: CASSRSHPGAATEAFF
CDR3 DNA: TGTGCCAGCAGCCGATCTCATCCGGGGGCGGCCACTGAAGCTTTCTTT

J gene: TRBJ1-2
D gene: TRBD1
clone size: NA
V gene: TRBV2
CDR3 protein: CASYLPDRGKGYTF
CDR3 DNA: TGTGCCAGCTACCTCCCGGACAGGGGGAAGGGCTACACCTTC

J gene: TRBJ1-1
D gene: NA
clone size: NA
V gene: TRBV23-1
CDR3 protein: CASPNHGQPNTEAFF
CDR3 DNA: TGCGCCAGCCCCAACCACGGACAGCCGAACACTGAAGCTTTCTTT

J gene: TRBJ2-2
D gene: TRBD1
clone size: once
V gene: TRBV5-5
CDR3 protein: CASSTRQGTNTGELFF
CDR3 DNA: TGTGCCAGCAGCACTAGACAGGGAACTAATACCGGGGAGCTGTTTTTT

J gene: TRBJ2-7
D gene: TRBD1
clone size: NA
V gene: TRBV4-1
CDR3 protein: CASSQPAGTGGRHYEQYF
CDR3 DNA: TGCGCCAGCAGCCAACCAGCCGGGACAGGGGGGCGCCACTACGAGCAGTACTTC

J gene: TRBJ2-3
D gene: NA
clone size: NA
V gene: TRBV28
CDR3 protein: CASSFFSGTDTQYF
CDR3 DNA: TGTGCCAGCAGTTTCTTCTCGGGCACAGATACGCAGTATTTT

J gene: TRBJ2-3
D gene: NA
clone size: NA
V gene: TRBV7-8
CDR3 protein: CASSLARDTQYF
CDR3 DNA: TGTGCCAGCAGCTTAGCGCGGGATACGCAGTATTTT

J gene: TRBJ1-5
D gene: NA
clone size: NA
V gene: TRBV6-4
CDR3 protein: CASSDEKQQPNQPQHF
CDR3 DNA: TGTGCCAGCAGTGATGAAAAACAGCAACCGAATCAGCCCCAGCATTTT

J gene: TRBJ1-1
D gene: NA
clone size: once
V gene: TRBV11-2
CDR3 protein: CASSLGPTEAFF
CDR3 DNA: TGTGCCAGCAGCTTAGGGCCTACTGAAGCTTTCTTT

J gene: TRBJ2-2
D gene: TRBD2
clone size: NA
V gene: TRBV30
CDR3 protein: CAWSGPAGGTGELFF
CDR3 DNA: TGTGCCTGGAGTGGGCCGGCGGGGGGCACCGGGGAGCTGTTTTTT

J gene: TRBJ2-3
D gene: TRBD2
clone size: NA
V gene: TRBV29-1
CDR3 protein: CSAYGTSQDTQYF
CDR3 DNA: TGCAGCGCCTATGGGACTAGCCAAGATACGCAGTATTTT

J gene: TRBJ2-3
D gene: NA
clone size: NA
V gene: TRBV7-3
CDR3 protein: CASRGGTTDTQYF
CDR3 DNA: TGTGCCAGCAGGGGGGGAACCACAGATACGCAGTATTTT

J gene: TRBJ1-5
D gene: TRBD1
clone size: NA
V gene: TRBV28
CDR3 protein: CASSPTHGTVIGNQPQHF
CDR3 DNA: TGTGCCAGCAGCCCAACCCATGGGACAGTAATAGGCAATCAGCCCCAGCATTTT

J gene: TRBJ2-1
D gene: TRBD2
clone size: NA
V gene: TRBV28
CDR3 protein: CASSERLATYNEQFF
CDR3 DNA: TGTGCCAGCAGCGAACGACTAGCCACCTACAATGAGCAGTTCTTC

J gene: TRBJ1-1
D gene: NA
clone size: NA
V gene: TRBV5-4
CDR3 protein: CASSLYGGSNTEAFF
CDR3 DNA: TGTGCCAGCAGCTTGTATGGGGGATCGAACACTGAAGCTTTCTTT

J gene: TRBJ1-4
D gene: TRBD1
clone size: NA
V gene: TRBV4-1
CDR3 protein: CASSQAITGTDEKLFF
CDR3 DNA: TGCGCCAGCAGCCAGGCAATTACCGGGACAGATGAAAAACTGTTTTTT

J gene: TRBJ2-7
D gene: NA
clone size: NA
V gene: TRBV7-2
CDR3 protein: CASSLARGDLSYEQYF
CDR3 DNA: TGTGCCAGCAGCTTAGCCAGGGGGGACTTAAGCTACGAGCAGTACTTC

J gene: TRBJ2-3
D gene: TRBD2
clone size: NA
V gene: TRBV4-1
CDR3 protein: CASSQERSSGGPADTQYF
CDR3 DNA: TGCGCCAGCAGCCAAGAAAGGAGTTCGGGAGGGCCCGCGGATACGCAGTATTTT